This T cell receptor (beta chain) was obtained from a study of human T cells and chemical hapten exposure. Described time point: patch test 1, 2 weeks after DPC sensitization. Treatment meaning: therapeutic diphenylcyclopropenone sensitization with weekly scalp DPC. Sequencing started from total RNA isolated from unfractionated whole blood. Regarding this clonotype: The target antigen is unknown.

Individual cDNA molecules had unique molecular identifiers attached to them by the library. MiXCR, applied by TCRdb to the RACE reads, yields one record per CDR3 protein. The sample holds 180,000 or so distinct CDR3 sequences, around 20% seen once. Regarding the study as a whole: Counts of TCRs above 1 in 1000 frequency stayed unchanged with DPC sensitization. PT1 expanded TCR numbers rose with patch test score.

Germline CDR1 reads SGHRS; CDR2 reads YFSETQ. This CDR3 contains 14 residues. The V end lost 1 base, the J end lost 8 bases, and 10 bases lay between the germline ends. This TCR was sampled from a woman aged 45-65 years with alopecia areata. Some clones in this sample may be carry-over from other donors' samples. V gene TRBV5-1 combines with J gene TRBJ1-6, with D maybe TRBD1 (5 bases). The sequences come from whole blood, collected in connection with sensitization to the hapten diphenylcyclopropenone (DPC). The CDR3 reads CASSLTGGDSPLHF. Here the CDR3 DNA reads TGCGCCAGCAGCTTGACGGGGGGGGATTCACCCCTCCACTTT.